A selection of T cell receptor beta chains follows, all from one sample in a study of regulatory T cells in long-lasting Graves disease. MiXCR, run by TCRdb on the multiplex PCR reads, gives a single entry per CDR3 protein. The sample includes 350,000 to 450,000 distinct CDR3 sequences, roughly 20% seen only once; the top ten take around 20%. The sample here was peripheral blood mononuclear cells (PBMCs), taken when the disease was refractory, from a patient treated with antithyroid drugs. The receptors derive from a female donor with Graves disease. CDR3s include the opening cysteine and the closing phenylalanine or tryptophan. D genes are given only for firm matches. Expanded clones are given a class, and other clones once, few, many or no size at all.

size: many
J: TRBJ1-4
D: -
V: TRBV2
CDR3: CASDRTENEKLFF
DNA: TGTGCCAGCGATAGGACAGAAAATGAAAAACTGTTTTTT

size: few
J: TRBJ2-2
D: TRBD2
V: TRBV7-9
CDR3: CAGSEGAGDTGELFF
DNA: TGTGCCGGCAGCGAAGGGGCGGGGGACACCGGGGAGCTGTTTTTT

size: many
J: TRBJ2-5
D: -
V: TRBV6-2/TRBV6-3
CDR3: CASGWTFQETQYF
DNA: TGTGCCAGCGGTTGGACATTCCAAGAGACCCAGTACTTC

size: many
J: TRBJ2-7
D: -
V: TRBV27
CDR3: CASSPTTGPTYEQYF
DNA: TGTGCCAGCAGTCCAACGACAGGCCCAACCTACGAGCAGTACTTC

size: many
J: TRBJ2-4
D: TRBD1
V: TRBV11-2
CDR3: CASSLGQGAAKNIQYF
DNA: TGTGCCAGCAGCTTGGGACAGGGGGCGGCCAAAAACATTCAGTACTTC

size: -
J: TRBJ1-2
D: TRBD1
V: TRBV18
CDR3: CASSPGQGAVAGYTF
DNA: TGTGCCAGCTCACCAGGACAGGGGGCAGTTGCGGGCTACACCTTC

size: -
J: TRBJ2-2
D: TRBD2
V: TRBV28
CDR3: CASSLYSGTSGSGELFF
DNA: TGTGCCAGCAGTCTCTACTCCGGGACTAGCGGTTCCGGGGAGCTGTTTTTT

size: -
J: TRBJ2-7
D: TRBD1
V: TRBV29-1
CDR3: CSVYAPGDRDYEQYF
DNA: TGCAGCGTTTATGCTCCCGGGGACAGGGACTACGAGCAGTACTTC

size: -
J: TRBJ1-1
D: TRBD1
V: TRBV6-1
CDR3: CASSPGQGPEAFF
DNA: TGTGCCAGCAGCCCTGGACAGGGGCCTGAAGCTTTCTTT

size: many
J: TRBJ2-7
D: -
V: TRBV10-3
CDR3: CAISESVNYEQYF
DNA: TGTGCCATCAGTGAGTCCGTGAATTACGAGCAGTACTTC

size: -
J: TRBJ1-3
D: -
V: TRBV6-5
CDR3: CASSYPRKGNTIYF
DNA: TGTGCCAGCAGTTACCCCCGGAAGGGGAACACCATATATTTT

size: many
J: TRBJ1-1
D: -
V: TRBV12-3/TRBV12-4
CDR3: CASTMRLTEAFF
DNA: TGTGCCAGCACCATGAGGTTGACTGAAGCTTTCTTT

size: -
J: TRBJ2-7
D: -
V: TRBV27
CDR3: CASSIIPGQEQYF
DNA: TGTGCCAGCAGTATCATTCCGGGACAAGAGCAGTACTTC

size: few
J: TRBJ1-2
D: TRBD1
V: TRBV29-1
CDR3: CSVEVGGQGYGYTF
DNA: TGCAGCGTTGAGGTGGGGGGACAGGGCTATGGCTACACCTTC

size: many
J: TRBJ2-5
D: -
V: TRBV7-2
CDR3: CASSPRQGGTQYF
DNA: TGTGCCAGCAGCCCCCGACAGGGAGGGACCCAGTACTTC

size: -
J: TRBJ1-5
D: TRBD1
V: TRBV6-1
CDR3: CASRDSSSQPQHF
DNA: TGTGCCAGTAGGGACAGCAGCAGTCAGCCCCAGCATTTT

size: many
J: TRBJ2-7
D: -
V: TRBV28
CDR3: CASSLGDYEQYF
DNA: TGTGCCAGCAGTTTAGGAGACTACGAGCAGTACTTC

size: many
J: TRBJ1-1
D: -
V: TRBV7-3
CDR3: CASSLDGEAFF
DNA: TGTGCCAGCAGCCTTGACGGTGAAGCTTTCTTT

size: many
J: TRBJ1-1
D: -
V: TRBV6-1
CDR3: CASRPPYSTEAFF
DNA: TGTGCCAGCAGGCCTCCCTATTCCACTGAAGCTTTCTTT

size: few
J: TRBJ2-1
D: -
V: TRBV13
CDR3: CASSLQPPTRATYNEQFF
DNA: TGTGCCAGCAGCCTTCAACCCCCCACGAGAGCGACCTACAATGAGCAGTTCTTC

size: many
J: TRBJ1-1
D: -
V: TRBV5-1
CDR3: CASSFLPQGETTEAFF
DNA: TGCGCCAGCAGCTTCTTGCCTCAGGGAGAGACCACTGAAGCTTTCTTT

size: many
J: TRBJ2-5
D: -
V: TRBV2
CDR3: CASSVQGDQETQYF
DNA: TGTGCCAGTAGCGTACAGGGAGACCAAGAGACCCAGTACTTC

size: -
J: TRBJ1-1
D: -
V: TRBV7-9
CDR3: CASVEVEEAFF
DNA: TGTGCCAGCGTGGAGGTGGAAGAAGCTTTCTTT

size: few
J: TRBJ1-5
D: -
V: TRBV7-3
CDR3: CASIIIKGAANQPQHF
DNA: TGTGCCAGCATCATAATCAAGGGCGCAGCAAATCAGCCCCAGCATTTT

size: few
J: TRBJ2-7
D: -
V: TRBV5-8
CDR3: CASSAGDIYEQYF
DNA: TGTGCCAGCAGCGCCGGAGACATCTACGAGCAGTACTTC

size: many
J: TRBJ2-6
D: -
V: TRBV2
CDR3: CASSDTGSGANVLTF
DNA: TGTGCCAGCAGTGACACAGGCTCTGGGGCCAACGTCCTGACTTTC

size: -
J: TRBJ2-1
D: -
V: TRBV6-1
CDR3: CASSEAGDEQFF
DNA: TGTGCCAGCAGTGAAGCTGGGGATGAGCAGTTCTTC

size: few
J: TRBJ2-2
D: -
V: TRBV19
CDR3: CATTMVTGTWNTGELFF
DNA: TGTGCCACCACTATGGTGACGGGAACCTGGAACACCGGGGAGCTGTTTTTT

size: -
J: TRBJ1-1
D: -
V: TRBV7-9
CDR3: CASSLGEAEAAFF
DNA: TGTGCCAGCAGCTTAGGGGAGGCAGAAGCAGCTTTCTTT